The 9 T cell receptor beta chains reported below all come from one sample, sequenced in a study of T cells in Graves' hyperthyroidism and ophthalmopathy (dated by TCRdb to about 2019). Library preparation used multiplex PCR. The sequencer listed for this sample is Illumina HiSeq 2000. The TCR beta CDR3 regions were amplified from the RNA transcripts. For the first round of RT-PCR on the TCR CDR3, the HTBI primer set was used together with the Qiagen OneStep RT-PCR kit. Clones were called with MiXCR by TCRdb after fastp trimmed the public reads at Q25, and only in-frame beta chains were retained. Here each entry gathers all rows of one CDR3 protein and keeps the most common genes and DNA. The sample table contains roughly 570,000 distinct CDR3 sequences; only one count was recorded for 15% to 17% of them. Of the sample, around 6.6% is held by the ten largest clones. Sequencing was performed on blood. Receptors were obtained from a woman aged 25 to 39 with Graves' hyperthyroidism.

In this sample, this clonotype turned up many times. The V and J genes are TRBV3-1 and TRBJ1-3, with D possibly matching TRBD1 (6 bases). Germline lookup yields CDR1 LGHDT and CDR2 YNNKEL (reference sequence). V was trimmed by 0 bases and J by 3 bases, leaving 18 bases between them. The CDR3 loop spans 18 amino acids. CDR3 sequence (DNA): TGTGCCAGCAGCCAAGAGGGACAACGGATAGCTAGTGGAAACACCATATATTTT. Amino acid sequence: CASSQEGQRIASGNTIYF.

This clonotype was picked up many times. This chain links TRBV20-1 with TRBJ2-2, with D hard to call. V was shortened by 1 base and J by 4 bases, with 4 bases between the two germline ends. Per the germline V gene, CDR1 is DFQATT and CDR2 is SNEGSKA (reference sequence). The CDR3 is made up of 12 amino acids. This chain's CDR3 is CSARVITGELFF. In nucleotides, the CDR3 is TGCAGTGCTAGAGTGATCACCGGGGAGCTGTTTTTT.

In DNA, the CDR3 is TGTGCCAGTAGTCCCCGAGGAGTCACTGAAGCTTTCTTT. Translated, it gives CASSPRGVTEAFF. The chain recombines TRBV19 with TRBJ1-1; D remains unclear. Germline V gives CDR1 LNHDA, CDR2 SQIVND (reference sequence). This CDR3 is built from 13 residues. The V end was cut by 5 bases, the J end by 4 bases, with 11 bases between.

This clonotype was observed many times. The rearrangement joins TRBV2 to TRBJ1-6; D not resolved. From germline, CDR1 is SNHLY and CDR2 FYNNEI. The CDR3 spans 12 residues. The germline V and J ends were trimmed by 7 bases and 10 bases, with 11 bases remaining between them. The CDR3 sequence: CASKQDRSPLHF. The CDR3 nucleotides are TGTGCCAGCAAGCAGGACCGATCACCCCTCCACTTT.

In nucleotides, the CDR3 is TGTGCCAGCAGCATTAGACCCGGAAGCTATGGCTACACCTTC. Translated, it gives CASSIRPGSYGYTF. V is TRBV14 and J is TRBJ1-2; D uncertain. Trimming took 5 bases from V and 4 from J, leaving 14 bases between them. This CDR3 region has 14 residues. Germline V CDR1 and CDR2: SGHDN, FVKESK.

This clonotype was picked up a small number of times. This chain uses TRBV6-1 with TRBJ2-1, with 8 bases that match TRBD2. This CDR3 comprises 14 residues. Trimming at V came to 5 bases and at J to 8 bases, leaving 8 bases not matched to a gene. CDR1 is MNHNS and CDR2 is SASEGT in the germline V gene. DNA for the CDR3: TGTGCCAGCAGTTTCGGGACTAGTGTCTATGAGCAGTTCTTC. It translates to CASSFGTSVYEQFF.

This chain joins TRBV19 and TRBJ2-7; TRBD1 aligns across 10 bases. This CDR3 spans 15 amino acids. V was clipped by 2 bases and J by 7 bases; unmatched bases: 8. CDR1 and CDR2 (germline): LNHDA, SQIVND (reference sequence). This chain's CDR3 is CASSIPRDRGGEQYF. The CDR3 bases are TGTGCCAGTAGTATACCCCGGGACAGGGGAGGGGAGCAGTACTTC. Using reference TRBV19 and TRBJ2-7 for the parts outside the CDR3, the full variable domain is DGGITQSPKYLFRKEGQNVTLSCEQNLNHDAMYWYRQDPGQGLRLIYYSQIVNDFQKGDIAEGYSVSREKKESFPLTVTSAQKNPTAFYLCASSIPRDRGGEQYFGPGTRLTVT.

This clonotype was seen ten or more times. This chain joins TRBV29-1 and TRBJ1-1; possible D gene TRBD1, 5 bases. Germline CDR1 reads SQVTM; CDR2 reads ANQGSEA. The V gene lost 3 bases and the J gene lost 1 base, with 12 bases spanning the gap. There are 14 residues in the CDR3. The chain's CDR3 is CSVEVGLTNTEAFF. The CDR3 nucleotides are TGCAGCGTTGAGGTGGGGCTCACGAACACTGAAGCTTTCTTT.

This clonotype was seen more than once but under ten times. This chain connects TRBV27 to TRBJ2-7; TRBD1 matches at 10 bases. CDR3 length: 16 residues. Germline V gene lookup returns CDR1 MNHEY and CDR2 SMNVEV (reference sequence). V lost 8 bases to trimming and J lost 3 bases; unmatched junction nucleotides: 13. CDR3 sequence (DNA): TGTGCCAGCGCCCCTCCCCCCGGGACAGGGGACTACGAGCAGTACTTC. Translating gives CASAPPPGTGDYEQYF.